These 29 T cell receptor beta chains were sequenced from one sample in a study of a mutant IDH1 vaccine in newly diagnosed glioma. Their target antigens are unknown. Assay used: immunoSEQ multiplex PCR; TCRdb lists only in-frame clones, some missing. The sample comprises around 53,000 clones, around 85% of which are singletons, and 3.5% to 4.5% rests with the top ten. Time point meaning: week 47, end of study. In the vaccine, a single dose held 300 ug of the mutant IDH1 20-mer peptide, along with topical imiquimod. The sequenced sample was PBMCs, obtained from a glioma patient whose treatment included an IDH1 peptide vaccine. The receptors were gathered from a woman aged 25-40 years with glioma. Some clones in this sample may be carry-over from other donors' samples.

CDR3 loop: CASSFSQQGPEKLFF. The CDR3 bases are TGTGCCAGCAGTTTTTCCCAACAGGGCCCCGAAAAACTGTTTTTT. The chain links TRBV28 to TRBJ1-4, with a tentative D call TRBD1 (6 bases). This CDR3 has 15 residues. From germline, CDR1 is MDHEN and CDR2 SYDVKM. Trimming took off 3 bases at V and 8 bases at J, with 16 bases between the two ends.

CDR3: CTSNLAKNIQYF. CDR3 DNA sequence: TGCACCAGCAATTTAGCCAAAAACATTCAGTACTTC. V usage is TRBV1 and J usage is TRBJ2-4. TRBV1 is a documented pseudogene. The CDR3 is 12 amino acids.

This sequence joins TRBV5-6 and TRBJ1-5; 9 positions agree with TRBD1. Germline V CDR1 and CDR2: SGHDT, YYEEEE. This CDR3 has 16 amino acids. V trimming: 0 bases; J trimming: 2 bases; junction bases outside the gene matches: 3. Here the CDR3 DNA reads TGTGCCAGCAGCTTGGCCCGGACAGGGGGCAATCAGCCCCAGCATTTT. It specifies CASSLARTGGNQPQHF. The variable domain in full, with the rest retrieved from reference TRBV5-6 and TRBJ1-5, is DAGVTQSPTHLIKTRGQQVTLRCSPKSGHDTVSWYQQALGQGPQFIFQYYEEEERQRGNFPDRFSGHQFPNYSSELNVNALLLGDSALYLCASSLARTGGNQPQHFGDGTRLSIL.

This clone turned up a few times. The rearrangement links TRBV27 to TRBJ2-5; 9 bases align to TRBD1. The V gene end was trimmed by 5 bases and the J gene end by 4 bases; junction bases not matched to a gene: 11. CDR3 length equals 16 residues. Germline loops: CDR1 MNHEY, CDR2 SMNVEV (reference sequence). The CDR3 sequence is CASSPSGTGRSETQYF. Written as DNA, the CDR3 is TGTGCCAGCAGTCCATCCGGGACAGGGAGGTCAGAGACCCAGTACTTC.

The sample holds one count of this clone. The rearrangement uses TRBV19 and TRBJ2-1, with D perhaps TRBD1 (6 bases). V was clipped by 5 bases and J by 2 bases, with 13 bases between them. This CDR3 spans 15 amino acids. Germline V gene data show CDR1 as LNHDA and CDR2 as SQIVND (reference sequence). The CDR3 nucleotides read TGTGCCAGTAGTCCGACAGGAAGCCCCTACAATGAGCAGTTCTTC. Amino acids: CASSPTGSPYNEQFF.

The rearrangement joins TRBV27 to TRBJ1-5; D gene unclear. The CDR3 contains 14 residues. Germline CDR1 MNHEY, CDR2 SMNVEV (reference sequence). Trimming left V 3 bases short and J 2 bases short, with 8 bases between. The DNA for the CDR3 is TGTGCCAGCAGTTTCAGATTGGGCAATCAGCCCCAGCATTTT. Translated: CASSFRLGNQPQHF.

Only a few counts were recorded for this clone. V gene TRBV14 combines with J gene TRBJ1-1; no clear D. This CDR3 region has 12 residues. CDR1 SGHDN and CDR2 FVKESK come from the germline V gene. V was shortened by 4 bases and J by 1 base, with 4 bases between the two germline ends. The CDR3 region has the DNA TGTGCCAGCAGCCCTTGGAACACTGAAGCTTTCTTT. Protein: CASSPWNTEAFF.

This chain connects TRBV5-1 to TRBJ2-3; 10 bases map to TRBD2. This CDR3 spans 17 amino acids. Losses at the gene ends were 0 bases for V and 1 base for J; bases not matched to a gene: 5. Looked up from germline, CDR1 is SGHRS and CDR2 is YFSETQ. Here the CDR3 DNA reads TGCGCCAGCAGCTTGGCCTCCGGGACTAGCGGCACAGATACGCAGTATTTT. This translates into CASSLASGTSGTDTQYF.

This clone was detected only a few times. This CDR3 is CASSPQGGQNQPQHF. CDR3 coding DNA: TGTGCCAGCAGCCCGCAAGGGGGACAGAATCAGCCCCAGCATTTT. The chain links TRBV9 to TRBJ1-5; 7 bases line up with TRBD1. From germline, CDR1 is SGDLS and CDR2 YYNGEE. The CDR3 covers 15 residues. V lost 4 bases and J lost 4; bases outside the gene matches: 8.

This clone is a singleton in its sample. This chain links TRBV7-6 with TRBJ1-1; the D is unclear. The CDR3 totals 13 residues. V was shortened by 5 bases and J by 7 bases, with 14 bases between the two germline ends. Germline assignment: CDR1 SGHVS and CDR2 FNYEAQ. The CDR3 sequence is CASSLHEDGEAFF. DNA of the CDR3: TGTGCCAGCAGCCTACATGAGGACGGTGAAGCTTTCTTT.

The V gene is TRBV5-1, the J gene TRBJ2-2; 7 bases agree with TRBD1. The CDR3 contains 16 residues. Germline-derived CDR1 and CDR2 are SGHRS and YFSETQ. The J segment lost 0 bases and the V segment lost 2 bases, leaving 4 bases of the junction unmatched. This CDR3 reads CASSLGTATNTGELFF. CDR3 DNA sequence: TGCGCCAGCAGCTTAGGGACAGCAACGAACACCGGGGAGCTGTTTTTT.

Notes on this clone: Relative to the germline gene, one junction end is altered; a read error may explain this. Other DNA sequences in this specimen translate into the identical CDR3. The rearrangement uses TRBV6-5 and TRBJ1-2, with unresolved D. This CDR3 is 14 amino acids long. Germline assignment: CDR1 MNHEY and CDR2 SVGAGI. Here the CDR3 DNA reads TGTGCCAGCAGTTACTCGAGCAGGAACTACGGCTACACCTTC. Amino acids: CASSYSSRNYGYTF.

The rearrangement uses TRBV7-8 and TRBJ1-2, with D possibly TRBD1 on 5 matching bases. Germline V gene sequence: CDR1 SGHVS, CDR2 FQNEAQ. The CDR3 totals 14 residues. V was pared by 3 bases and J by 8 bases, with 16 bases between. CDR3 nucleotides: TGTGCCAGCAGCTTTGGGGCAGAAAGAGGCGGCTACACCTTC. It translates to CASSFGAERGGYTF.

The gene calls are TRBV19 and TRBJ2-7, with 11 bases that match TRBD2. The CDR3 totals 17 residues. The junction had 12 bases not matched to a gene; V was cut back by 6 bases and J by 2 bases. The V gene's germline CDR1 is LNHDA and CDR2 SQIVND (reference sequence). CDR3 nucleotides: TGTGCCAGTAGCCGGACTAGCGGGTTTTCCCTTCCCTACGAGCAGTACTTC. It translates to CASSRTSGFSLPYEQYF.

The chain is built from TRBV27 and TRBJ2-2; 10 bases are a match to TRBD2. This CDR3 has 16 amino acids. The germline CDR1 and CDR2 sequences are MNHEY and SMNVEV (reference sequence). V trimming: 5 bases; J trimming: 11 bases; junction bases outside the gene matches: 14. CDR3 loop: CASSPSGGVRAVELFF. The CDR3 DNA is TGTGCCAGCAGTCCTAGCGGGGGCGTCCGGGCTGTCGAGCTGTTTTTT.

This clone was recorded once. The J gene is TRBJ1-5, the V gene TRBV5-8; possible D gene TRBD1, 5 bases. Germline V gene data show CDR1 as SGHTS and CDR2 as YDEGEE. Between the trimmed V and J ends, which lost 4 bases and 4 bases, there was a span of 6 bases. CDR3 size: 12 residues. CDR3 in amino acids: CASSKGNQPQHF. DNA for the CDR3: TGTGCCAGCAGCAAGGGGAATCAGCCCCAGCATTTT. The entire variable domain, with the rest obtained from reference TRBV5-8 and TRBJ1-5, is as follows: EAGVTQSPTHLIKTRGQQATLRCSPISGHTSVYWYQQALGLGLQFLLWYDEGEERNRGNFPPRFSGRQFPNYSSELNVNALELEDSALYLCASSKGNQPQHFGDGTRLSIL.

The CDR3 region is CSVEGAASSSYNEQFF. DNA for the CDR3: TGCAGCGTTGAAGGCGCCGCTTCGAGCTCCTACAATGAGCAGTTCTTC. The chain recombines TRBV29-1 with TRBJ2-1; D call uncertain. V lost 1 base and J 0 bases, leaving 13 bases between the germline ends. The CDR3 is made up of 16 amino acids. Germline CDR1 is SQVTM and CDR2 is ANQGSEA.

The chain uses TRBV10-1 and TRBJ2-1, with TRBD2 matching 11 bases. Trimming cost V 0 bases and J 2 bases; bases outside gene matches: 6. The CDR3 is 18 residues long. Germline V gives CDR1 WNHNN, CDR2 SYGVQD (reference sequence). This CDR3 is CASSESRGLADPYNEQFF. In nucleotides, the CDR3 is TGCGCCAGCAGTGAGTCCAGGGGACTAGCGGACCCCTACAATGAGCAGTTCTTC.

This clone was seen more than once but under ten times. V is TRBV30 and J is TRBJ1-1, with D unresolved. From germline, CDR1 is GTSNPN and CDR2 SVGIG (reference sequence). The V end was cut by 3 bases, the J end by 4 bases, with 9 bases between. The CDR3 is made up of 12 amino acids. The CDR3, as DNA: TGTGCCTGGAGGGGGAAGTTCACTGAAGCTTTCTTT. This gives the protein CAWRGKFTEAFF.

The V gene is TRBV27, the J gene TRBJ2-7; 10 nucleotides agree with TRBD2. There are 14 residues in the CDR3. Germline loops: CDR1 MNHEY, CDR2 SMNVEV (reference sequence). V gave up 5 bases and J gave up 6 bases; unmatched junction bases: 7. For the CDR3, the DNA is TGTGCCAGCAGTACTCTAGCGGGAGCAAGCGAGCAGTACTTC. Protein product: CASSTLAGASEQYF.

The V gene is TRBV9, the J gene TRBJ2-1; 10 bases map to TRBD2. The junction had 3 bases not matched to a gene; V was cut back by 0 bases and J by 6 bases. The germline V gene has CDR1 SGDLS and CDR2 YYNGEE. There are 15 residues in the CDR3. Here the CDR3 reads CASSVGSGRANEQFF. CDR3 nucleotides: TGTGCCAGCAGCGTAGGAAGCGGGAGGGCCAATGAGCAGTTCTTC.

This chain connects TRBV30 to TRBJ2-7; D gene ambiguous. Trimming took 2 bases from V and 4 from J, leaving 9 bases between them. The CDR3 sequence is 12 residues long. CDR1 is GTSNPN, CDR2 SVGIG, per germline (reference sequence). Written as DNA, the CDR3 is TGTGCCTGGAGTCCTCAGACGTACGAGCAGTACTTC. Its protein is CAWSPQTYEQYF. Supplemented by reference TRBV30 and TRBJ2-7, the full variable domain reads SQTIHQWPATLVQPVGSPLSLECTVEGTSNPNLYWYRQAAGRGLQLLFYSVGIGQISSEVPQNLSASRPQDRQFILSSKKLLLSDSGFYLCAWSPQTYEQYFGPGTRLTVT.

The chain links TRBV9 to TRBJ1-2; TRBD1 matches at 8 bases. The trim removed 8 bases at V and 4 bases at J, leaving 7 bases unmatched. This CDR3 is 13 amino acids long. Germline V lookup: CDR1 SGDLS, CDR2 YYNGEE. CDR3: CASRGQVSYGYTF. As DNA, the CDR3 is TGTGCCAGTCGGGGACAGGTCAGCTATGGCTACACCTTC.

J is TRBJ2-7 and V is TRBV2; no firm D call. V lost 4 bases and J 4 bases, leaving 8 bases between the germline ends. This CDR3 is built from 12 residues. Germline V lookup: CDR1 SNHLY, CDR2 FYNNEI. Here the CDR3 reads CASSVELYEQYF. In DNA form, the CDR3 reads TGTGCCAGCAGTGTAGAACTTTACGAGCAGTACTTC.

In this sample, this clone turned up a few times. V is TRBV7-9 and J is TRBJ2-7, with D perhaps matching TRBD1 or TRBD2 (5 bases each). Between the trimmed V and J ends, which lost 5 bases and 2 bases, there was a span of 13 bases. The CDR3 loop spans 14 amino acids. Germline lookup yields CDR1 SEHNR and CDR2 FQNEAQ (reference sequence). The CDR3 nucleotides are TGTGCCAGCAGCATAGATGGGGGAACCTACGAGCAGTACTTC. Encoded protein: CASSIDGGTYEQYF.

The rearrangement uses TRBV19 and TRBJ2-2; TRBD2 aligns across 15 bases. Germline V gene data show CDR1 as LNHDA and CDR2 as SQIVND (reference sequence). The CDR3 loop spans 17 amino acids. V was clipped by 4 bases and J by 6 bases; unmatched bases: 6. This chain's CDR3 is CASSTLGLAGGPGELFF. CDR3 sequence (DNA): TGTGCCAGTAGTACTCTCGGACTAGCGGGAGGGCCCGGGGAGCTGTTTTTT. Supplemented by reference TRBV19 and TRBJ2-2, the full variable domain reads DGGITQSPKYLFRKEGQNVTLSCEQNLNHDAMYWYRQDPGQGLRLIYYSQIVNDFQKGDIAEGYSVSREKKESFPLTVTSAQKNPTAFYLCASSTLGLAGGPGELFFGEGSRLTVL.

The rearrangement links TRBV9 to TRBJ2-3; D not resolved. Trimming removed 1 base at V and 6 bases at J, with 6 bases between. This CDR3 comprises 12 residues. Germline CDR1 and CDR2: SGDLS and YYNGEE. CDR3 residues: CASSVLDDTQYF. DNA for the CDR3: TGTGCCAGCAGCGTACTTGACGATACGCAGTATTTT.

This chain connects TRBV5-1 to TRBJ2-2; D may correspond to TRBD1 or TRBD2 (6 bases each). Trimming removed 0 bases from V and 4 bases from J, with 10 bases in between. The V gene's germline CDR1 is SGHRS and CDR2 YFSETQ. This CDR3 spans 15 amino acids. CDR3 region: CASSLGQEGTGELFF. CDR3 bases: TGCGCCAGCAGCTTGGGACAGGAGGGCACCGGGGAGCTGTTTTTT.

This chain uses TRBV5-1 with TRBJ2-2; TRBD2 agrees at 9 bases. The CDR3 consists of 17 residues. CDR1 SGHRS and CDR2 YFSETQ come from the germline V gene. Trimming took 0 bases from V and 1 from J; bases not matched to a gene: 4. The CDR3 region has the DNA TGCGCCAGCAGCTTGGATCCAGCGGGAGGGAACACCGGGGAGCTGTTTTTT. Amino acid sequence: CASSLDPAGGNTGELFF.